Below, 22 T cell receptor beta chains from the same sample are listed, as sequenced in a study of shared clonotypes between healthy human individuals. Assay: immunoSEQ multiplex PCR; the TCRdb copy retains only in-frame clones and omits some. Of some 2,500,000 clones listed, about 90% are singletons. The sample was naive CD4+ T cells from PBMCs. The subset here: CD45RA+ positively selected. The source is a man aged 18-30 years in good health. Some clones in this sample may be carry-over from other donors' samples.

The chain joins TRBV5-1 to TRBJ2-7, with D maybe TRBD2 (5 bases). The CDR3 is made up of 15 amino acids. The germline V and J ends were trimmed by 4 bases and 6 bases, with 20 bases remaining between them. CDR1 is SGHRS, CDR2 YFSETQ, per germline. The CDR3 coding sequence is TGCGCCAGCAGCCCTGGGGTGCTCTGGGAGCGCGAGCAGTACTTC. Amino acid sequence: CASSPGVLWEREQYF.

V and J are TRBV7-9 and TRBJ2-6, with 11 bases lining up with TRBD1. After removal of 5 bases from V and 1 base from J, the junction contained 4 bases not matched to a gene. This CDR3 has 17 residues. The germline V gene encodes CDR1 SEHNR and CDR2 FQNEAQ (reference sequence). CDR3 amino acids: CASSPGQGASGANVLTF. CDR3 DNA sequence: TGTGCCAGCAGCCCTGGACAGGGGGCGTCTGGGGCCAACGTCCTGACTTTC.

V is TRBV28 and J is TRBJ1-2; no clear D gene. The germline V gene has CDR1 MDHEN and CDR2 SYDVKM. V was pared by 2 bases and J by 8 bases, with 15 bases between. The CDR3 runs 14 residues. The CDR3 sequence is CASSLMVQARGYTF. The CDR3, as DNA: TGTGCCAGCAGTTTAATGGTCCAGGCTAGAGGCTACACCTTC.

The rearrangement joins TRBV28 to TRBJ2-7, with D possibly matching TRBD1 (6 bases). From germline, CDR1 is MDHEN and CDR2 SYDVKM. The CDR3 sequence is 13 residues long. V gave up 7 bases and J gave up 7 bases, with 17 bases separating them. In nucleotides, the CDR3 is TGTGCCAGCACCCTTGACAGGTCGGGAGAGCAGTACTTC. Residues: CASTLDRSGEQYF.

CDR3 protein: CASSPIRQRADTQYF. The CDR3 region has the DNA TGTGCCAGCTCACCAATCCGGCAACGGGCAGATACGCAGTATTTT. This rearrangement joins TRBV18 to TRBJ2-3; D call uncertain. The CDR3 runs to 15 residues. Trimming shortened V by 2 bases and J by 4 bases, and 13 bases separated the two germline ends. Germline-derived CDR1 and CDR2 are KGHSH and LQKENI.

The rearrangement uses TRBV21-1 and TRBJ2-7; no check of the table's D call, TRBD1, against the DNA was made. TRBV21-1 is classified as a pseudogene. CDR3 length: 21 residues. The CDR3 loop is CASSLRRDRRLYHEVSYEQYF. The CDR3 nucleotides are TGTGCCAGCAGCCTACGCCGGGACAGGAGACTTTACCACGAGGTATCCTACGAGCAGTACTTC.

This chain connects TRBV15 to TRBJ1-2; TRBD1 matches 7 bases. V was pared by 4 bases and J by 1 base, with 12 bases of the junction left unmatched. The CDR3 loop spans 17 amino acids. Germline CDR1 and CDR2: LNHNV and YYDKDF (reference sequence). This chain's CDR3 is CATSKARRQGVNYGYTF. For the CDR3, the DNA is TGTGCCACCAGCAAGGCCCGCCGTCAGGGGGTTAACTATGGCTACACCTTC.

This chain links TRBV7-8 with TRBJ2-7, with D possibly TRBD1 on 7 matching bases. Germline CDR1 and CDR2: SGHVS and FQNEAQ. The germline V and J ends were trimmed by 1 base and 7 bases, with 14 bases remaining between them. The CDR3 contains 14 residues. CDR3 nucleotides: TGTGCCAGCAGCTTAGACGGGGGACAGATGGAGCAGTACTTC. As protein: CASSLDGGQMEQYF.

The gene calls are TRBV7-2 and TRBJ2-3; 7 nucleotides line up with TRBD2. From germline, CDR1 is SGHTA and CDR2 FQGNSA. The CDR3 covers 15 residues. V lost 6 bases, J lost 5 bases, and 11 bases stayed unmatched. In DNA form, the CDR3 reads TGTGCCAGCAGGTCCGGGGGGACTCTTGTAGATACGCAGTATTTT. Translating it yields CASRSGGTLVDTQYF. The full variable domain, its missing parts supplied by reference TRBV7-2 and TRBJ2-3, is GAGVSQSPSNKVTEKGKDVELRCDPISGHTALYWYRQSLGQGLEFLIYFQGNSAPDKSGLPSDRFSAERTGGSVSTLTIQRTQQEDSAVYLCASRSGGTLVDTQYFGPGTRLTVL.

This chain uses TRBV7-2 with TRBJ2-1; D gene unclear. Germline assignment: CDR1 SGHTA and CDR2 FQGNSA. The CDR3 is 13 residues long. The germline V and J ends were trimmed by 10 bases and 4 bases, with 14 bases remaining between them. The CDR3 reads CATLPDQYNEQFF. Written as DNA, the CDR3 is TGTGCCACTTTACCAGACCAATACAATGAGCAGTTCTTC.

J is TRBJ2-7 and V is TRBV6-5; D unresolved. Germline CDR1 reads MNHEY; CDR2 reads SVGAGI. The CDR3 totals 14 residues. V dropped 2 bases and J dropped 2 bases, with 10 bases sitting between them. The CDR3 bases are TGTGCCAGCAGTTACCCGGCACTTCCCTACGAGCAGTACTTC. This translates into CASSYPALPYEQYF.

CDR3 sequence: CASSLQGAGYTEAFF. In DNA, the CDR3 is TGTGCCAGCAGCCTACAGGGGGCAGGGTACACTGAAGCTTTCTTT. This chain joins TRBV7-6 and TRBJ1-1; 9 bases are a match to TRBD1. CDR1 is SGHVS and CDR2 is FNYEAQ in the germline V gene. Losses at the gene ends were 5 bases for V and 3 bases for J; bases not matched to a gene: 7. This CDR3 comprises 15 residues. The whole variable domain, filled in from reference TRBV7-6 and TRBJ1-1, reads GAGVSQSPRYKVTKRGQDVALRCDPISGHVSLYWYRQALGQGPEFLTYFNYEAQQDKSGLPNDRFSAERPEGSISTLTIQRTEQRDSAMYRCASSLQGAGYTEAFFGQGTRLTVV.

The chain combines TRBV27 with TRBJ2-2, with a possible D match to TRBD1 (5 bases). In germline, CDR1 is MNHEY, CDR2 SMNVEV (reference sequence). CDR3 length: 13 residues. Trimming took 8 bases from V and 5 from J, leaving 12 bases between them. CDR3: CASRRVRTGELFF. The CDR3 DNA is TGTGCCAGCCGCAGGGTACGGACCGGGGAGCTGTTTTTT.

In its sample, this clone was seen a few times. The CDR3 protein is CASSATGERLFF. As DNA, the CDR3 is TGTGCCAGCAGCGCGACAGGCGAGCGACTGTTTTTT. The rearrangement uses TRBV2 and TRBJ1-4, with TRBD1 as a possible D gene (6 bases). The germline V and J ends were trimmed by 6 bases and 13 bases, with 15 bases remaining between them. Per germline, CDR1 SNHLY and CDR2 FYNNEI. There are 12 residues in the CDR3.

The genes are TRBV7-2 and TRBJ2-1; 7 bases align to TRBD2. V gave up 2 bases and J gave up 7 bases; unmatched junction bases: 5. Germline V CDR1 and CDR2: SGHTA, FQGNSA. This CDR3 region has 14 residues. The CDR3 loop is CASSLNGRLNEQFF. DNA of the CDR3: TGTGCCAGCAGCTTAAACGGGAGGCTTAATGAGCAGTTCTTC.

This chain connects TRBV9 to TRBJ2-3; D not certain. Germline lookup yields CDR1 SGDLS and CDR2 YYNGEE. V was cut by 3 bases and J by 1 base, with 9 bases left in between. The length of the CDR3 is 14 residues. This CDR3 is CASSETPRTDTQYF. The CDR3 DNA sequence: TGTGCCAGCAGCGAGACCCCTCGCACAGATACGCAGTATTTT.

The chain combines TRBV29-1 with TRBJ2-7; 9 nucleotides line up with TRBD2. Germline CDR1 SQVTM, CDR2 ANQGSEA. J gave up 4 bases and V 6 bases, and 16 bases lay outside the gene matches. The CDR3 has 16 residues. DNA for the CDR3: TGCAGCGTCTCCCGGCTCGCGGGAGGGCCGATGTACGAGCAGTACTTC. Residues: CSVSRLAGGPMYEQYF.

This chain uses TRBV5-8 with TRBJ1-4; no definite D call. Between the trimmed V and J ends, which lost 0 bases and 1 base, there was a span of 7 bases. The CDR3 loop spans 15 amino acids. In germline, CDR1 is SGHTS, CDR2 YDEGEE. The CDR3 nucleotides read TGTGCCAGCAGCTTGGGTCAGCAAACTAATGAAAAACTGTTTTTT. Translating it yields CASSLGQQTNEKLFF.

The chain is built from TRBV5-1 and TRBJ2-6, with a weak D call TRBD2 (7 bases). The CDR3 runs to 18 residues. In germline, CDR1 is SGHRS, CDR2 YFSETQ. The germline V and J ends were trimmed by 3 bases and 4 bases, with 20 bases remaining between them. Here the CDR3 reads CASSSTPVGGAGANVLTF. In DNA, the CDR3 is TGCGCCAGCAGCTCTACCCCTGTGGGGGGGGCCGGGGCCAACGTCCTGACTTTC. The whole variable domain, filled in from reference TRBV5-1 and TRBJ2-6, reads KAGVTQTPRYLIKTRGQQVTLSCSPISGHRSVSWYQQTPGQGLQFLFEYFSETQRNKGNFPGRFSGRQFSNSRSEMNVSTLELGDSALYLCASSSTPVGGAGANVLTFGAGSRLTVL.

This sequence joins TRBV14 and TRBJ2-5, with 8 bases identical to TRBD2. With V trimmed by 2 bases and J by 2 bases, 7 bases remained unmatched. Germline V gene sequence: CDR1 SGHDN, CDR2 FVKESK. This CDR3 is built from 16 residues. In DNA form, the CDR3 reads TGTGCCAGCAGCCAATCCCGTACTAGCGGACAAGAGACCCAGTACTTC. Its protein is CASSQSRTSGQETQYF. The full variable domain, rest sourced from reference TRBV14 and TRBJ2-5, is EAGVTQFPSHSVIEKGQTVTLRCDPISGHDNLYWYRRVMGKEIKFLLHFVKESKQDESGMPNNRFLAERTGGTYSTLKVQPAELEDSGVYFCASSQSRTSGQETQYFGPGTRLLVL.

This chain links TRBV5-6 with TRBJ2-7; 8 positions agree with TRBD2. V was pared by 1 base and J by 2 bases, with 8 bases of the junction left unmatched. The CDR3 is 16 residues long. The germline V gene encodes CDR1 SGHDT and CDR2 YYEEEE. In DNA, the CDR3 is TGTGCCAGCAGCTTGTGGTTGCTAGCGGGTCCCTACGAGCAGTACTTC. Protein product: CASSLWLLAGPYEQYF.

The chain joins TRBV9 to TRBJ2-5, with D possibly matching TRBD1 (5 bases). Per germline, CDR1 SGDLS and CDR2 YYNGEE. V gave up 4 bases and J gave up 1 base, with 14 bases separating them. The CDR3 is 15 amino acids. The chain's CDR3 is CASSPDTYFQETQYF. CDR3 sequence (DNA): TGTGCCAGCAGCCCGGACACCTACTTCCAAGAGACCCAGTACTTC.